This T cell receptor beta chain was retrieved from a study of shared clonotypes between healthy human individuals. Study-wide context: Sampling drew on donors who were a couple of women and three men aged 18 to 49. Study-level points and caveats: Investigators expected sequencing depth to affect clonotype sharing among donors.

The authors ran unsorted PBMC replicate PCRs on about 300 ng DNA, some 30,000 T cell genomes. Study processing details: Filtering was not the same, since immunoSEQ gave junction-only sequences without quality scores. The assay was immunoSEQ multiplex PCR, and TCRdb's table has in-frame clones only and misses some. Clone size and the V and J calls come from that table; the DNA yielded D and trimming. The data show a few hundred thousand clones, approximately 71% seen once. The CDR3 runs to 13 residues. V was shortened by 1 base and J by 5 bases, with 6 bases between the two germline ends. The germline V gene encodes CDR1 SGHNT and CDR2 YENEEA. Worth noting for this clone: Antigen: not known.

The rearrangement joins TRBV11-3 to TRBJ2-1; no definite D call. The sequenced sample consisted of PBMCs. The clonotype was recovered from a woman between 40 and 55 years old in good health. Some clones in this sample may be carry-over from other donors' samples. This CDR3 reads CASSLGPDNEQFF. CDR3 nucleotide sequence: TGTGCCAGCAGCTTAGGTCCCGACAATGAGCAGTTCTTC.